This TCR beta chain was identified during a study of OX40 agonist ivuxolimab in advanced cancers. Study in general: Partial responses were achieved by three patients: one hepatocellular carcinoma, two cutaneous melanoma.

Losses at the gene ends were 5 bases for V and 1 base for J; bases not matched to a gene: 6. The CDR3 length is 15 residues. Germline-derived CDR1 and CDR2 are SGHTA and FQGNSA. Data came from immunoSEQ multiplex PCR; TCRdb stores just in-frame clones and leaves some out. The data show around 91,000 clones, 80% to 90% seen once. The chain recombines TRBV7-2 with TRBJ1-1; 8 bases map to TRBD1. The sequence was obtained from an adult with an advanced solid tumor such as melanoma, head and neck, liver or kidney cancer. Here the sequenced sample was CD4+ or CD8+ T cells sorted from blood, taken in a trial of the OX40 agonist ivuxolimab. The chain's CDR3 is CASSLQGGRNTEAFF. Written as DNA, the CDR3 is TGTGCCAGCAGCCTACAGGGGGGGAGGAACACTGAAGCTTTCTTT.